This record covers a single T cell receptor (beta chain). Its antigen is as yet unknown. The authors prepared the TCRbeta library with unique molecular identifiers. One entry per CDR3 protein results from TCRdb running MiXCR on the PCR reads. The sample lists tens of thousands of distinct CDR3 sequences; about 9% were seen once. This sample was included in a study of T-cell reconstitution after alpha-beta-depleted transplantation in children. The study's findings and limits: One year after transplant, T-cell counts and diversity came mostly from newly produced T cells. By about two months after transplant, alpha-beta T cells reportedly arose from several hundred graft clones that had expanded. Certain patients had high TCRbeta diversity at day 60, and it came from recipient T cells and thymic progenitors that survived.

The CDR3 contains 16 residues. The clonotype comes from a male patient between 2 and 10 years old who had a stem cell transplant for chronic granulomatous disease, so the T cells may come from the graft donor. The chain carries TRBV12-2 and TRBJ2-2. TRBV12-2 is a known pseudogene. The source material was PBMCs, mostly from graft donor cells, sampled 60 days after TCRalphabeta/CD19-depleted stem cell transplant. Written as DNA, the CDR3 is TGTGCAAGTCGCTTAGAAGGCCAGGTGCCCACCGGGGAGCTGTTTTTT. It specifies CASRLEGQVPTGELFF.